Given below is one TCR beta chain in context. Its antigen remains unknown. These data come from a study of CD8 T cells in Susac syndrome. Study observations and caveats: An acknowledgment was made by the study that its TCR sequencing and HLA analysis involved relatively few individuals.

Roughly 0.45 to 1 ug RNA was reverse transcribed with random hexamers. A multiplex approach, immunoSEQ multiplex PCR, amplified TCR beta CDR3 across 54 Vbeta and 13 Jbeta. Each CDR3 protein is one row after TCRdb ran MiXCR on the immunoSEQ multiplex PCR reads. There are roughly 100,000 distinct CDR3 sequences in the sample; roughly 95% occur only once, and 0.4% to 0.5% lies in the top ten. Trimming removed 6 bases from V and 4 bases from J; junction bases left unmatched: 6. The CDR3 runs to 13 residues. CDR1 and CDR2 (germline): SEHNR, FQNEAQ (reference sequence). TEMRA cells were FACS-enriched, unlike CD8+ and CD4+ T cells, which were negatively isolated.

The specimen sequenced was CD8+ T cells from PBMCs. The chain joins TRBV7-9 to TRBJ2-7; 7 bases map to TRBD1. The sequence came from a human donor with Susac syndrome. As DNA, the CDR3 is TGTGCCAGCAGGTCCGGGACAGAGTACGAGCAGTACTTC. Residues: CASRSGTEYEQYF.